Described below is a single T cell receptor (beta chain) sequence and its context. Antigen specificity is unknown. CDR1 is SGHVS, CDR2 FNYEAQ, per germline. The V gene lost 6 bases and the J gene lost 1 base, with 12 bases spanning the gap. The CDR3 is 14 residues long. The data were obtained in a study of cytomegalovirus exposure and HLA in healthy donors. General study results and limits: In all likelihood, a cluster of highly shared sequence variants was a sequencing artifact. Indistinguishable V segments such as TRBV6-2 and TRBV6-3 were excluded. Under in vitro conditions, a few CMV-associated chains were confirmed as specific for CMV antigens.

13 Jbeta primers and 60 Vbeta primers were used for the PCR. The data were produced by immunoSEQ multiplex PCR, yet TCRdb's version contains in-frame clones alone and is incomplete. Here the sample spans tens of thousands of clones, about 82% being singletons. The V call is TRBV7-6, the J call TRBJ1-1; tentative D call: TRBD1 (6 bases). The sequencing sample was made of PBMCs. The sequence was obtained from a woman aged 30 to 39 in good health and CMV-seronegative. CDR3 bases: TGTGCCAGCAGTCCTCAGGGGCCGAACACTGAAGCTTTCTTT. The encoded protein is CASSPQGPNTEAFF.